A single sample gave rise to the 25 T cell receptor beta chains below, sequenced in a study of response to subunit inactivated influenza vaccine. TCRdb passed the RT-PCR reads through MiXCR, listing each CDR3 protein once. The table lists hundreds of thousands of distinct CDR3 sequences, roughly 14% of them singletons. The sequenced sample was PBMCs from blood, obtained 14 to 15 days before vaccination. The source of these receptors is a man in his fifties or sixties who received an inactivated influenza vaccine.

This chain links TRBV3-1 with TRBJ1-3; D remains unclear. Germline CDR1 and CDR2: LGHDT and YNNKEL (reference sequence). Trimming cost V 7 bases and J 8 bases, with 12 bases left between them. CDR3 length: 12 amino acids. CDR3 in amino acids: CASNYRADTIYF. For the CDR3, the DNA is TGTGCCAGCAACTACCGGGCGGACACCATATATTTT.

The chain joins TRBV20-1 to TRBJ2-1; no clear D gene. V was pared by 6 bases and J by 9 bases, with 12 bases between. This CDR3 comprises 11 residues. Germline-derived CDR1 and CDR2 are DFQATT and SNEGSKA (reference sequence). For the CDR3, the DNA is TGCAGTGCCACACAAAGGAGTGAGCAGTTCTTC. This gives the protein CSATQRSEQFF.

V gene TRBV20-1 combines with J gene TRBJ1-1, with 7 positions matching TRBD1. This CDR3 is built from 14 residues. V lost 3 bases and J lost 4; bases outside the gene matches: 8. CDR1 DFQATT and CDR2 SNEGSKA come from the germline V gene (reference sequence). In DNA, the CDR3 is TGCAGTGCTAGCCGAGGGGGCTTGGCCACTGAAGCTTTCTTT. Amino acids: CSASRGGLATEAFF.

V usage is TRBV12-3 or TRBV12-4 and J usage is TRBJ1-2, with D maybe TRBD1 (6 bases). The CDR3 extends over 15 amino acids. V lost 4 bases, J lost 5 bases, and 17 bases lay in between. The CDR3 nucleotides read TGTGCCAGCAGTTCCCCCGCGGGACAAGAATATGGCTACACCTTC. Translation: CASSSPAGQEYGYTF.

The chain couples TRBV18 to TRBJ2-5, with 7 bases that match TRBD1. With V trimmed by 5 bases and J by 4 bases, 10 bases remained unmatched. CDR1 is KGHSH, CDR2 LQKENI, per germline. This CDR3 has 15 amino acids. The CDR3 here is CASSSGTGVGETQYF. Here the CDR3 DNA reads TGTGCCAGCTCATCAGGAACAGGGGTAGGAGAGACCCAGTACTTC.

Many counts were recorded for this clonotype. As DNA, the CDR3 is TGTGCCAGCAGCCATGGACAGGCCTATGGCTACACCTTC. Translation gives CASSHGQAYGYTF. The V call is TRBV7-2, the J call TRBJ1-2, with 7 positions matching TRBD1. Germline CDR1 and CDR2: SGHTA and FQGNSA. This CDR3 has 13 residues. With 5 bases clipped from V and 4 bases from J, the junction kept 4 bases outside the gene matches.

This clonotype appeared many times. CDR3 DNA sequence: TGTGCCAGCTCACCACCTAGGGACAGGGTCGATGAGCAGTTCTTC. Encoded protein: CASSPPRDRVDEQFF. The rearrangement links TRBV18 to TRBJ2-1, with 9 bases that match TRBD1. Germline-derived CDR1 and CDR2 are KGHSH and LQKENI. The CDR3 has 15 amino acids. The junction had 5 bases not matched to a gene; V was cut back by 0 bases and J by 8 bases.

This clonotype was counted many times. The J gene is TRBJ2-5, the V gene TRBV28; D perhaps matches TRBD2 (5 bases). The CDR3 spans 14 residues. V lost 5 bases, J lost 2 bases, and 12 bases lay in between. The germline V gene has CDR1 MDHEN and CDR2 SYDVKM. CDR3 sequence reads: CASSPAGGQETQYF. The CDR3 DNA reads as TGTGCCAGCAGTCCCGCAGGAGGACAAGAGACCCAGTACTTC.

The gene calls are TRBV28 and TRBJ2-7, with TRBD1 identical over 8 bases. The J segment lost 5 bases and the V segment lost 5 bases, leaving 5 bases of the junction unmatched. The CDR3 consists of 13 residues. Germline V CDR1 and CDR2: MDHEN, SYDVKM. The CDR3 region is CASSTRGRHEQYF. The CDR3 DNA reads TGTGCCAGCAGTACCAGGGGGCGTCACGAGCAGTACTTC. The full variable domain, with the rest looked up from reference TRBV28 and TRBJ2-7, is DVKVTQSSRYLVKRTGEKVFLECVQDMDHENMFWYRQDPGLGLRLIYFSYDVKMKEKGDIPEGYSVSREKKERFSLILESASTNQTSMYLCASSTRGRHEQYFGPGTRLTVT.

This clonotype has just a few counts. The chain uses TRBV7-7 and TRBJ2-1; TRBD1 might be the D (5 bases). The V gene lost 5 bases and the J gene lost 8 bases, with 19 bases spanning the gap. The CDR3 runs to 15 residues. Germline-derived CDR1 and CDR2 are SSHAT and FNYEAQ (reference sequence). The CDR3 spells CASSPGISMADEQFF. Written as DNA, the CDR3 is TGTGCCAGCAGCCCAGGGATCTCGATGGCGGATGAGCAGTTCTTC.

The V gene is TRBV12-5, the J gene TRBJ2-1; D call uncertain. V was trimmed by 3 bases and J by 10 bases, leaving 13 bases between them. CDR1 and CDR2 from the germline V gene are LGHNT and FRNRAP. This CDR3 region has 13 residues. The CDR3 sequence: CASGLPSSGEQFF. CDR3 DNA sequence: TGTGCTAGTGGTTTACCCTCTTCCGGAGAGCAGTTCTTC. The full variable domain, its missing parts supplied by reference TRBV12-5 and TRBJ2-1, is DARVTQTPRHKVTEMGQEVTMRCQPILGHNTVFWYRQTMMQGLELLAYFRNRAPLDDSGMPKDRFSAEMPDATLATLKIQPSEPRDSAVYFCASGLPSSGEQFFGPGTRLTVL.

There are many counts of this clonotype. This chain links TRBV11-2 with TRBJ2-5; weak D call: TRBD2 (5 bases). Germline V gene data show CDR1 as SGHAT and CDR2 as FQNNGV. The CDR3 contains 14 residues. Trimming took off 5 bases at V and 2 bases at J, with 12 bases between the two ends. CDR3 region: CASSPEPGQETQYF. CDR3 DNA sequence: TGTGCCAGCAGCCCGGAGCCGGGGCAAGAGACCCAGTACTTC.

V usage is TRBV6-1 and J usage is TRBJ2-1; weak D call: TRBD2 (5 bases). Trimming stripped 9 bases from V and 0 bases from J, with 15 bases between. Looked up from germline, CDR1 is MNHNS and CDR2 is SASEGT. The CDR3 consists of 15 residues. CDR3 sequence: CASLLSGSSYNEQFF. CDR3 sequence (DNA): TGTGCCAGTCTTTTGAGCGGAAGCTCCTACAATGAGCAGTTCTTC.

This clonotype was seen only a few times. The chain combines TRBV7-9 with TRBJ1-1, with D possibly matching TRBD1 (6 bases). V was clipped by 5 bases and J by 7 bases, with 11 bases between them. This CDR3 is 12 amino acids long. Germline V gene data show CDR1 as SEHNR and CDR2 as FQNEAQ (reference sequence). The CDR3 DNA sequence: TGTGCCAGCAGCGCCGGACAGATTGAAGCTTTCTTT. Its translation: CASSAGQIEAFF. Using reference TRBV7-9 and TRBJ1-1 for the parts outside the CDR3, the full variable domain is DTGVSQNPRHKITKRGQNVTFRCDPISEHNRLYWYRQTLGQGPEFLTYFQNEAQLEKSRLLSDRFSAERPKGSFSTLEIQRTEQGDSAMYLCASSAGQIEAFFGQGTRLTVV.

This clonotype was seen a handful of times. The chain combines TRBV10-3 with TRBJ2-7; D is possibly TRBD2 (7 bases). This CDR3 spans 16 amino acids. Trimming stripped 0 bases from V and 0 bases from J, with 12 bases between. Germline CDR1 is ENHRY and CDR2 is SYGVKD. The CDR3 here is CAISESAGAVSYEQYF. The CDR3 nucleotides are TGTGCCATCAGTGAGTCGGCGGGGGCAGTCTCCTACGAGCAGTACTTC.

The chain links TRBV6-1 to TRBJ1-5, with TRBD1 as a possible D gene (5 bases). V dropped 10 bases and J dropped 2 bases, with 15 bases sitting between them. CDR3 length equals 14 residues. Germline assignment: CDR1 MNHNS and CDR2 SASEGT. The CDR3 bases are TGTGCCATCTCTCCAGGGAGTGGCAATCAGCCCCAGCATTTT. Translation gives CAISPGSGNQPQHF.

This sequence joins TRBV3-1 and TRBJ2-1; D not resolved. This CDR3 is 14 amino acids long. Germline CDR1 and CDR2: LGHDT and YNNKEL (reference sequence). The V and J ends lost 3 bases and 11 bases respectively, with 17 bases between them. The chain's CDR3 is CASSHWAGGPQQFF. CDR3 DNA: TGTGCCAGCAGCCATTGGGCCGGCGGTCCCCAGCAGTTCTTC.

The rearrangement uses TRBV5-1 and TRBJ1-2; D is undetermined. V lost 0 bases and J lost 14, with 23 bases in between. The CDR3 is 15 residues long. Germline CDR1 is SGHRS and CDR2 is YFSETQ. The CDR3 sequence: CASSLAAGGDAILTF. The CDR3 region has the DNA TGCGCCAGCAGCTTGGCGGCAGGTGGAGACGCTATTCTTACCTTC.

CDR3 sequence (DNA): TGTGCCAGCAGATTCCCCGGGACCGAGCAGTTCTTC. Protein: CASRFPGTEQFF. The gene calls are TRBV7-2 and TRBJ2-1; D could derive from TRBD1 or TRBD2 (5 bases each). CDR1 and CDR2 from the germline V gene are SGHTA and FQGNSA. V was pared by 6 bases and J by 10 bases, with 13 bases between. The CDR3 is 12 amino acids.

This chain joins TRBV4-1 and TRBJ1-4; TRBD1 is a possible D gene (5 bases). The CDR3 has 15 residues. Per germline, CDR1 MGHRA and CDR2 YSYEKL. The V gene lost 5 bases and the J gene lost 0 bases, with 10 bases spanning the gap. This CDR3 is CASSNPGTTNEKLFF. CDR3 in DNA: TGCGCCAGCAGCAACCCAGGGACAACTAATGAAAAACTGTTTTTT.

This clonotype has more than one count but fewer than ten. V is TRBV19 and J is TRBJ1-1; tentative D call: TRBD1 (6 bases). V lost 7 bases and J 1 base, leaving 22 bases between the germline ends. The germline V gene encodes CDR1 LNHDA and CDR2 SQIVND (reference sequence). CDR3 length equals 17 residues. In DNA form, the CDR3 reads TGTGCCAGTACGGTCATGCTGTGGGACACCAAGAACACTGAAGCTTTCTTT. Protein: CASTVMLWDTKNTEAFF. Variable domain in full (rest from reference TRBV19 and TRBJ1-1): DGGITQSPKYLFRKEGQNVTLSCEQNLNHDAMYWYRQDPGQGLRLIYYSQIVNDFQKGDIAEGYSVSREKKESFPLTVTSAQKNPTAFYLCASTVMLWDTKNTEAFFGQGTRLTVV.

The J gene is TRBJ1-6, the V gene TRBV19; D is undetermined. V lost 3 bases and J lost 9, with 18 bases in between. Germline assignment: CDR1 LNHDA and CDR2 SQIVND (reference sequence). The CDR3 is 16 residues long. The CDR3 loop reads CASSIKWRSETSPLHF. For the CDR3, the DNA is TGTGCCAGTAGTATCAAGTGGCGCAGTGAGACTTCACCCCTCCACTTT.

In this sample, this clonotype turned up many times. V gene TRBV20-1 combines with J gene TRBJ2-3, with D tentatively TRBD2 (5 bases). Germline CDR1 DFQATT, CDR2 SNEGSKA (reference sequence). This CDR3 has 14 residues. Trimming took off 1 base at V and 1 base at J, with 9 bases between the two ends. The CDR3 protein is CSARGGRRTDTQYF. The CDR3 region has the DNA TGCAGTGCTAGAGGTGGGAGACGCACAGATACGCAGTATTTT.

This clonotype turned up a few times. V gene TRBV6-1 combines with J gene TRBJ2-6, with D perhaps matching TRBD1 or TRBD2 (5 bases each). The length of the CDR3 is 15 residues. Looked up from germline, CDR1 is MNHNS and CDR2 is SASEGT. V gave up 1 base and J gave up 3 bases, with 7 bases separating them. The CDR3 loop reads CASSEVRGGANVLTF. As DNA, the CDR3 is TGTGCCAGCAGTGAAGTGAGGGGTGGGGCCAACGTCCTGACTTTC.

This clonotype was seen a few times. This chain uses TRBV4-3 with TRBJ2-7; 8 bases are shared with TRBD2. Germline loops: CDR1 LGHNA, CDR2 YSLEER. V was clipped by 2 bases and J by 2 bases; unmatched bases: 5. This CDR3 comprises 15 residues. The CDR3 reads CASSQQYGGAYEQYF. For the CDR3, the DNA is TGCGCCAGCAGCCAACAATACGGGGGGGCCTACGAGCAGTACTTC.